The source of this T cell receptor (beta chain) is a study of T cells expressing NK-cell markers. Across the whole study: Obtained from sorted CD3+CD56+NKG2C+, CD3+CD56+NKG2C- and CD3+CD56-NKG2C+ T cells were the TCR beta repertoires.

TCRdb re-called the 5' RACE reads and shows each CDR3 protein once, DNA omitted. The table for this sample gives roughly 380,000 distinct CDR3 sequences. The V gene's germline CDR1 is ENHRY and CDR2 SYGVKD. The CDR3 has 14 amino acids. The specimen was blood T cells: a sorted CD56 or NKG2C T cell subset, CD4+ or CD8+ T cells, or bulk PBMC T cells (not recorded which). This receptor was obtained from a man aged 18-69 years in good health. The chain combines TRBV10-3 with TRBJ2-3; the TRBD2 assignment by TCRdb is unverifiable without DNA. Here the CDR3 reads CAIRKASPTDTQYF.